This TCR beta chain was retrieved from a study of blood T cell repertoires in COVID-19. Sequenced by immunoSEQ multiplex PCR; TCRdb stores in-frame clones only, minus some. The sample holds roughly 250,000 clones, around 88% seen once. This receptor was obtained from a woman aged 40 to 49 with acute COVID-19. The sequenced material came from PBMCs or T cells enriched from blood (not recorded which).

The CDR3 nucleotides read TGTGCCAGCAGTGACTCCCCCCCCCAGGGTGGAAACACCATATATTTT. It translates to CASSDSPPQGGNTIYF. The chain uses TRBV6-4 and TRBJ1-3, with D perhaps TRBD1 (5 bases). Between the trimmed V and J ends, which lost 0 bases and 3 bases, there was a span of 12 bases. This CDR3 is 16 amino acids long. In germline, CDR1 is MRHNA, CDR2 SNTAGT.